The T cell receptor beta chain under discussion was sequenced for a study of cytomegalovirus exposure and HLA in healthy donors. The V end was cut by 1 base, the J end by 5 bases, with 11 bases between. Germline assignment: CDR1 MGHRA and CDR2 YSYEKL. This CDR3 is built from 15 residues. PCR employed 60 Vbeta and 13 Jbeta primers. This table comes from immunoSEQ multiplex PCR, and its TCRdb copy is limited to in-frame clones, with some not included. This sample carries tens of thousands of clones, around 84% of them seen once, and the ten largest clones take around 6%. Overall study findings and caveats: The study dropped some indistinguishable V segments, TRBV6-2 and TRBV6-3 among them. Serostatus for CMV was the only available immune exposure information. The study flagged 150 to 200 TCR beta chains as cytomegalovirus-associated. Per a prior analysis, the majority of TCR beta V segments were productive roughly 87% or roughly 30% of the time.

A remark on this clone: The antigen remains unidentified.

The chain is built from TRBV4-1 and TRBJ1-4; D is ambiguous. The receptor's source is a male donor in good health and CMV-seronegative. The sample taken for sequencing was PBMCs. CDR3 DNA sequence: TGCGCCAGCAGCCAAGCGGGTCGCCTCAATGAAAAACTGTTTTTT. Translated: CASSQAGRLNEKLFF.